The entry below gives a single T cell receptor (beta chain) sequence along with its context. Its antigen is as yet unknown. Distinct nucleotide sequences in the sample also encode this CDR3. Generated by immunoSEQ multiplex PCR, the TCRdb table keeps only in-frame clones and is missing some. The sample yields approximately 2.3 million clones, 90% to 95% seen once. These data belong to a study of shared clonotypes between healthy human individuals. General study points: Among the subsets, naive ones generally showed larger estimated richness than memory ones. Only a few donors were included, so the genetic and exposure-history diversity represented was limited.

Sequencing was performed on naive CD4+ T cells from PBMCs. This sample's subset: CD45RA+ positively selected. This TCR came from a young man in good health. Some clones in this sample may be carry-over from other donors' samples.

The CDR3 reads CASSWGQGYEQYF. The CDR3 nucleotides are TGCGCCAGCAGCTGGGGACAAGGCTACGAGCAGTACTTC. V and J are TRBV5-1 and TRBJ2-7, with D possibly matching TRBD1 (6 bases). The germline V and J ends were trimmed by 3 bases and 3 bases, with 10 bases remaining between them. From germline, CDR1 is SGHRS and CDR2 YFSETQ. The CDR3 has 13 residues.